Listed below are T cell receptor beta chains from one sample, sequenced in a study of T cells in Graves' hyperthyroidism and ophthalmopathy. TCRdb re-called the multiplex PCR reads with MiXCR, one entry per CDR3 protein. The data show 400,000 or so distinct CDR3 sequences, 13% to 15% seen once. The source material was blood. Source of these receptors: an older woman with Graves' ophthalmopathy. Both conserved end residues are part of each CDR3. A D gene is named only where the DNA matches it firmly. The size field is filled for only some rows; it gives once, few, many or a size class.

CDR3 DNA: TGTGCCAGCAGCTTTGGGACTGGGCCGTACGAGCAGTACTTC
CDR3 protein: CASSFGTGPYEQYF
J gene: TRBJ2-7
clone size: many
D gene: NA
V gene: TRBV11-1

CDR3 DNA: TGTGCCAGCAGCGTCGACGCAAATTCACCCCTCCACTTT
CDR3 protein: CASSVDANSPLHF
J gene: TRBJ1-6
clone size: many
D gene: NA
V gene: TRBV9

CDR3 DNA: TGTGCCAGCAGCTTAGGGGACGGTTCGAGGCGGGAGTCCTACAATGAGCAGTTCTTC
CDR3 protein: CASSLGDGSRRESYNEQFF
J gene: TRBJ2-1
clone size: few
D gene: TRBD2
V gene: TRBV7-9

CDR3 DNA: TGTGCCAGCAGCCAAGTGGGAGTGGGGACTAGCGGGAGGGCCGGGTACAATGAGCAGTTCTTC
CDR3 protein: CASSQVGVGTSGRAGYNEQFF
J gene: TRBJ2-1
clone size: NA
D gene: TRBD2
V gene: TRBV3-1

CDR3 DNA: TGTGCCAGCAGCTTAATCGCCAGGGTGGACACTGAAGCTTTCTTT
CDR3 protein: CASSLIARVDTEAFF
J gene: TRBJ1-1
clone size: many
D gene: NA
V gene: TRBV7-9

CDR3 DNA: TGTGCCAGCAGCCTTAGCGCCGCCGGGGACAGTGCTTTCTTT
CDR3 protein: CASSLSAAGDSAFF
J gene: TRBJ1-1
clone size: many
D gene: TRBD1
V gene: TRBV3-1

CDR3 DNA: TGTGCCAGCACCACAACCACAATAACCGGGACAGGGGCAGGAGAGCAGTACTTC
CDR3 protein: CASTTTTITGTGAGEQYF
J gene: TRBJ2-7
clone size: many
D gene: TRBD1
V gene: TRBV7-9

CDR3 DNA: TGCGCCAGCAGCCCGACAGGGTCCACCTACGAGCAGTACTTC
CDR3 protein: CASSPTGSTYEQYF
J gene: TRBJ2-7
clone size: NA
D gene: TRBD1
V gene: TRBV5-1

CDR3 DNA: TGCAGTGCTACACAGGGGGCCCAGAACACTGAAGCTTTCTTT
CDR3 protein: CSATQGAQNTEAFF
J gene: TRBJ1-1
clone size: many
D gene: TRBD1
V gene: TRBV20-1

CDR3 DNA: TGTGCCAGCAGCTTGCGTCAGGCCTTCTCTGGGGCCAACGTCCTGACTTTC
CDR3 protein: CASSLRQAFSGANVLTF
J gene: TRBJ2-6
clone size: NA
D gene: NA
V gene: TRBV5-6

CDR3 DNA: TGTGCCAGCAGCTTAGGGAGGACAGGGCCTAACTATGGCTACACCTTC
CDR3 protein: CASSLGRTGPNYGYTF
J gene: TRBJ1-2
clone size: NA
D gene: TRBD1
V gene: TRBV11-2

CDR3 DNA: TGTGCCAGCAGCTTAATATGGGACAGAGCACGAACCGGGGAGCTGTTTTTT
CDR3 protein: CASSLIWDRARTGELFF
J gene: TRBJ2-2
clone size: many
D gene: TRBD1
V gene: TRBV11-2

CDR3 DNA: TGTGCCAGCAGCTTGACTAGCGGACTGAGGGACGAGCAGTACTTC
CDR3 protein: CASSLTSGLRDEQYF
J gene: TRBJ2-7
clone size: NA
D gene: TRBD2
V gene: TRBV7-3

CDR3 DNA: TGTGCCAGCAGAGGGACAGGGCCGAACACTGAAGCTTTCTTT
CDR3 protein: CASRGTGPNTEAFF
J gene: TRBJ1-1
clone size: many
D gene: TRBD1
V gene: TRBV6-2/TRBV6-3

CDR3 DNA: TGTGCCACCTGCGAGGGTAATGAAAAACTGTTTTTT
CDR3 protein: CATCEGNEKLFF
J gene: TRBJ1-4
clone size: NA
D gene: NA
V gene: TRBV10-3

CDR3 DNA: TGTGCCAGCAGTTTATTGGACAGGGGCTACGAGCAGTACTTC
CDR3 protein: CASSLLDRGYEQYF
J gene: TRBJ2-7
clone size: many
D gene: TRBD1
V gene: TRBV27

CDR3 DNA: TGCAGTGCTAGTAGGAGGCTAGCGGGAGTGGTGGGTTACGAGCAGTACTTC
CDR3 protein: CSASRRLAGVVGYEQYF
J gene: TRBJ2-7
clone size: many
D gene: TRBD2
V gene: TRBV20-1

CDR3 DNA: TGTGCCAGCAGCTTGGAACGTTCCGGGACTAGCGGGAGGGCCCAGTTCGTTCCAGATACGCAGTATTTT
CDR3 protein: CASSLERSGTSGRAQFVPDTQYF
J gene: TRBJ2-3
clone size: few
D gene: TRBD2
V gene: TRBV7-2

CDR3 DNA: TGTGCTAGTGGCTCCGGGACAGGGGACACCGGGGAGCTGTTTTTT
CDR3 protein: CASGSGTGDTGELFF
J gene: TRBJ2-2
clone size: many
D gene: TRBD1
V gene: TRBV12-5

CDR3 DNA: TGTGCCAGCGGTATCGGGGGGCGATGGGCCAACGTCCTGACTTTC
CDR3 protein: CASGIGGRWANVLTF
J gene: TRBJ2-6
clone size: NA
D gene: NA
V gene: TRBV7-3

CDR3 DNA: TGCGCCAGCAGCTTGGGGCTAGGTGGGCCAGATACGCAGTATTTT
CDR3 protein: CASSLGLGGPDTQYF
J gene: TRBJ2-3
clone size: many
D gene: NA
V gene: TRBV5-1

CDR3 DNA: TGCGCCAGCAGCTTAGGCTTGCAGGGGGCTGGAGAGCAGTACTTC
CDR3 protein: CASSLGLQGAGEQYF
J gene: TRBJ2-7
clone size: many
D gene: TRBD1
V gene: TRBV5-1

CDR3 DNA: TGTGCCAGCAGCACAGGGTATACTGGAAACACCATATATTTT
CDR3 protein: CASSTGYTGNTIYF
J gene: TRBJ1-3
clone size: NA
D gene: NA
V gene: TRBV28

CDR3 DNA: TGCAGTGCTATCTCTTGGCAGTTAAGGCTCTACGAGCAGTACTTC
CDR3 protein: CSAISWQLRLYEQYF
J gene: TRBJ2-7
clone size: many
D gene: NA
V gene: TRBV20-1

CDR3 DNA: TGCAGTGCTAGTTGGACTAGCGGATACAATGAGCAGTTCTTC
CDR3 protein: CSASWTSGYNEQFF
J gene: TRBJ2-1
clone size: NA
D gene: TRBD2
V gene: TRBV20-1

CDR3 DNA: TGTGCCAGCAGCTTAGCGGTGCTCTCCTACAATGAGCAGTTCTTC
CDR3 protein: CASSLAVLSYNEQFF
J gene: TRBJ2-1
clone size: NA
D gene: NA
V gene: TRBV7-8

CDR3 DNA: TGTGCCAGCAGCCGACAGGGGCCCCTGGAAGCTTTCTTT
CDR3 protein: CASSRQGPLEAFF
J gene: TRBJ1-1
clone size: NA
D gene: TRBD1
V gene: TRBV28

CDR3 DNA: TGCGCCAGCAGCTTGCCGGTGTTACAACCGGGACTAGCGGGAGAAAACGCGAACACCGGGGAGCTGTTTTTT
CDR3 protein: CASSLPVLQPGLAGENANTGELFF
J gene: TRBJ2-2
clone size: NA
D gene: TRBD2
V gene: TRBV5-1

CDR3 DNA: TGTGCCAGCAGGTTGGGAGCGGCATCTAACTATGGCTACACCTTC
CDR3 protein: CASRLGAASNYGYTF
J gene: TRBJ1-2
clone size: many
D gene: NA
V gene: TRBV5-8

CDR3 DNA: TGCGCCAGCAGCTTGGGGGACGGACCCCCCTACGAGCAGTACTTC
CDR3 protein: CASSLGDGPPYEQYF
J gene: TRBJ2-7
clone size: many
D gene: NA
V gene: TRBV5-1